Listed below are T cell receptor beta chains from one sample, sequenced in a study of blood T cell repertoires in COVID-19. Data came from immunoSEQ multiplex PCR; TCRdb stores just in-frame clones and leaves some out. The sample lists some 700,000 clones, over 80% occurring once. Sequenced: peripheral blood. Every receptor here comes from a woman aged 18-29 years with acute or convalescent COVID-19. Each CDR3 is given without its conserved first and last residue.

V,CDR3
TRBV27,ASSPTSGGTYNEQF
TRBV4-2,ASSQDPSGAYEQY
TRBV7-2,ASSKSPGQGDEKLF
TRBV6-5,ASSLQGSWDTEAF
TRBV10-3,AIRTTVVTEAF
TRBV4-3,ASSHEQGGYNSPLH
TRBV5-4,ASSVTQGNTEAF
TRBV12-3/TRBV12-4,ASSLAGAEQF
TRBV19,ASSPSIRTGSSYEQY
TRBV6-2/TRBV6-3,ASTPNPGPQTQY
TRBV30,AWSQDRAEKLF
TRBV6-5,ASSSQDPAGSPLH
TRBV10-2,ASSGGTDYGYT
TRBV5-6,ASSFIQNYGYT
TRBV18,ASSPPQVEKLF
TRBV23-1,ASTPQGSNEQF
TRBV3-1/TRBV3-2,ASSLRQGRLLGYT
TRBV6-5,ASTRDRGYTRGYT
TRBV7-2,ASSLASAGKMRTQY
TRBV3-1/TRBV3-2,ASSHASNYGYT
TRBV6-2/TRBV6-3,ASSSRRGVSYEQY
TRBV29-1,SVQPGETQY
TRBV9,ASSVAENTGELF
TRBV6-5,ASSYRGTPLH
TRBV5-4,ASSRRPRAYEQY
TRBV24-1,ATSDPVRDIQY
TRBV5-6,ASSFGGTEAF
TRBV5-4,ASSLDGSPPQH
TRBV6-5,ASRRTGPYGYT
TRBV5-6,ASSHQRTGNYGYT
TRBV4-3,ASSQEGQGYGYT
TRBV20-1,SARGTYAF
TRBV7-9,ASSLVGHNEQF
TRBV9,ASSTGAQGYT
TRBV5-1,ASSLAGVHEQY
TRBV27,ASSSIRGLTKNIQY
TRBV7-2,ASSERSFSPLH
TRBV7-2,ASSLAGQGVISTDTQY
TRBV9,ASSGYRPPTYGYT
TRBV5-1,ASGQGDFVADTQY
TRBV7-3,ASSSPGGRGGTYNEQF
TRBV7-2,ASSLRGWDYGYT
TRBV5-1,ASTRQSGDTEAF
TRBV30,ACEGQGNTEAF
TRBV20-1,SARGALEQY
TRBV19,ASSFAGGYSPLH
TRBV19,ASSISTMNNYGYT
TRBV27,ASSPNVRGAYEQY
TRBV4-1,ASSQGGDMNTEAF
TRBV18,ASSPPGGKGTEAF
TRBV11-3,ASSLGRSNTEAF
TRBV27,ASRPTGNYGYT